This T cell receptor beta chain was observed in a study of shared clonotypes between healthy human individuals. Generated by immunoSEQ multiplex PCR, the TCRdb table keeps only in-frame clones and is missing some. The table lists around 1,900,000 clones, over 85% of them singletons. In the naive CD8 group, cells lacked CD45RO and were positively selected for CCR7, so terminally differentiated effector memory CD45RA+ cells were left out. Study-level points and caveats: What limited the represented genetic and exposure-history diversity was the small number of donors.

This clone was counted a few times. Its antigen is undetermined. The CDR3 contains 17 residues. Trimming pared 5 bases from V and 9 bases from J, leaving 25 bases between. Germline lookup yields CDR1 MDHEN and CDR2 SYDVKM. V usage is TRBV28 and J usage is TRBJ2-2; D not resolved. The sequence was collected from a man aged 18 to 30 in good health. Some clones in this sample may be carry-over from other donors' samples. Sequencing used naive CD8+ T cells from PBMCs. CDR3: CASSPISPAGFGRELFF. CDR3 DNA sequence: TGTGCCAGCAGTCCCATAAGCCCCGCCGGGTTTGGTAGGGAGCTGTTTTTT. The whole variable domain, remainder taken from reference TRBV28 and TRBJ2-2, is DVKVTQSSRYLVKRTGEKVFLECVQDMDHENMFWYRQDPGLGLRLIYFSYDVKMKEKGDIPEGYSVSREKKERFSLILESASTNQTSMYLCASSPISPAGFGRELFFGEGSRLTVL.